These 25 T cell receptor beta chains share one sample of origin, sequenced in a study of blood T cell repertoires in COVID-19. Clones were read by immunoSEQ multiplex PCR, and TCRdb kept only the in-frame ones, dropping some. The table has roughly 26,000 clones, about 94% seen once. Sequenced material: peripheral blood. Receptors were obtained from a human donor with active COVID-19. The donor label of this sample is uncertain.

The chain recombines TRBV11-2 with TRBJ2-5, with D unresolved. Trimming took 1 base from V and 1 from J, leaving 7 bases between them. This CDR3 region has 14 residues. Germline assignment: CDR1 SGHAT and CDR2 FQNNGV. In DNA form, the CDR3 reads TGTGCCAGCAGCTTAGCTGGTAGCCAAGAGACCCAGTACTTC. This gives the protein CASSLAGSQETQYF. The full variable domain, rest sourced from reference TRBV11-2 and TRBJ2-5, is EAGVAQSPRYKIIEKRQSVAFWCNPISGHATLYWYQQILGQGPKLLIQFQNNGVVDDSQLPKDRFSAERLKGVDSTLKIQPAKLEDSAVYLCASSLAGSQETQYFGPGTRLLVL.

The chain joins TRBV11-3 to TRBJ2-1, with D hard to call. Germline-derived CDR1 and CDR2 are SGHNT and YENEEA. The CDR3 length is 12 residues. V lost 1 base and J lost 7, with 5 bases in between. DNA of the CDR3: TGTGCCAGCAGCTTAGCTACTAATGAGCAGTTCTTC. Translation: CASSLATNEQFF. The variable domain in full, with the rest retrieved from reference TRBV11-3 and TRBJ2-1, is EAGVVQSPRYKIIEKKQPVAFWCNPISGHNTLYWYLQNLGQGPELLIRYENEEAVDDSQLPKDRFSAERLKGVDSTLKIQPAELGDSAVYLCASSLATNEQFFGPGTRLTVL.

The chain recombines TRBV6-5 with TRBJ2-7; 8 bases map to TRBD1. Germline-derived CDR1 and CDR2 are MNHEY and SVGAGI. This CDR3 is built from 14 residues. V trimming: 5 bases; J trimming: 5 bases; junction bases outside the gene matches: 8. DNA of the CDR3: TGTGCCAGCAGTACAAGACAGGGGCTGAACGAGCAGTACTTC. Its protein is CASSTRQGLNEQYF.

This chain connects TRBV12-3 or TRBV12-4 to TRBJ2-4; no firm D call. V was shortened by 0 bases and J by 8 bases, with 5 bases between the two germline ends. The CDR3 has 12 residues. The CDR3 sequence is CASSLATDIQYF. In nucleotides, the CDR3 is TGTGCCAGCAGTTTAGCCACGGACATTCAGTACTTC.

This sequence joins TRBV6-2 or TRBV6-3 and TRBJ2-1; 9 nucleotides agree with TRBD2. Looked up from germline, CDR1 is MNHEY and CDR2 is SVGEGT. V lost 6 bases to trimming and J lost 2 bases; unmatched junction nucleotides: 2. The CDR3 has 14 amino acids. The CDR3 sequence is CASSAGGPYNEQFF. In nucleotides, the CDR3 is TGTGCCAGCAGCGCGGGGGGGCCCTACAATGAGCAGTTCTTC.

The chain couples TRBV19 to TRBJ2-5; D gene uncertain. CDR3 size: 12 residues. Trimming took off 4 bases at V and 1 base at J, with 4 bases between the two ends. Looked up from germline, CDR1 is LNHDA and CDR2 is SQIVND (reference sequence). CDR3 sequence reads: CASSRGQETQYF. CDR3 sequence (DNA): TGTGCCAGTAGTAGAGGCCAAGAGACCCAGTACTTC.

The J gene is TRBJ2-5, the V gene TRBV5-6; 7 bases match TRBD2. CDR1 SGHDT and CDR2 YYEEEE come from the germline V gene. Germline trimming cut 0 bases from V and 6 bases from J; bases unmatched to any gene: 5. CDR3 size: 14 residues. The CDR3 region is CASSLDGGLKTQYF. For the CDR3, the DNA is TGTGCCAGCAGCTTGGACGGGGGGTTAAAGACCCAGTACTTC.

The genes are TRBV18 and TRBJ1-2, with 9 bases lining up with TRBD1. Trimming cost V 8 bases and J 7 bases; bases outside gene matches: 5. The CDR3 spans 12 residues. In germline, CDR1 is KGHSH, CDR2 LQKENI. As DNA, the CDR3 is TGTGCCAGCGCGGGACAGGGAATTGGCTACACCTTC. This encodes CASAGQGIGYTF.

This clone was counted a single time. The chain couples TRBV11-2 to TRBJ2-7; D uncertain. The CDR3 contains 15 residues. Trimming took off 1 base at V and 3 bases at J, with 13 bases between the two ends. CDR1 and CDR2 from the germline V gene are SGHAT and FQNNGV. CDR3 protein: CASSLGMTLGYEQYF. CDR3 in DNA: TGTGCCAGCAGCTTAGGGATGACTTTGGGCTACGAGCAGTACTTC.

The CDR3 sequence is CASSLDTSGSYEQYF. In DNA, the CDR3 is TGCGCCAGCAGCTTGGACACTAGCGGGAGTTACGAGCAGTACTTC. The chain links TRBV5-1 to TRBJ2-7; TRBD2 matches 11 bases. The V gene's germline CDR1 is SGHRS and CDR2 YFSETQ. The CDR3 length is 15 residues. V dropped 0 bases and J dropped 4; count of bases not matched to a gene: 3.

This chain connects TRBV3-1 (or the pseudogene TRBV3-2) to TRBJ2-1; 8 bases align to TRBD2. CDR1 and CDR2 from the germline V gene are LGHDT and YNNKEL (reference sequence). V trimming: 4 bases; J trimming: 9 bases; junction bases outside the gene matches: 11. The length of the CDR3 is 15 residues. The CDR3 loop reads CASSPPGGPLGEQFF. DNA of the CDR3: TGTGCCAGCAGCCCCCCGGGAGGGCCATTAGGTGAGCAGTTCTTC.

The V and J genes are TRBV7-2 and TRBJ2-1; 8 bases match TRBD2. V shed 7 bases and J 7 bases; nucleotides not matched to a gene: 6. This CDR3 spans 13 amino acids. The V gene's germline CDR1 is SGHTA and CDR2 FQGNSA. This CDR3 reads CASNFGGANEQFF. The CDR3 coding sequence is TGTGCCAGCAATTTCGGGGGGGCGAATGAGCAGTTCTTC.

The chain recombines TRBV5-1 with TRBJ2-5; D is perhaps TRBD1 (5 bases). From germline, CDR1 is SGHRS and CDR2 YFSETQ. This CDR3 has 15 amino acids. V shed 3 bases and J shed 5 bases, with 17 bases lying between them. The CDR3 loop reads CASSSPTESTETQYF. The CDR3 coding sequence is TGCGCCAGCAGCTCGCCGACAGAAAGTACCGAGACCCAGTACTTC.

V usage is TRBV13 and J usage is TRBJ2-7; the match to TRBD2 covers 8 bases. CDR1 is PRHDT, CDR2 FYEKMQ, per germline (reference sequence). Germline trimming cut 0 bases from V and 2 bases from J; bases unmatched to any gene: 12. The CDR3 has 18 residues. In DNA form, the CDR3 reads TGTGCCAGCAGCTTAGGCCGGGGTGTTGGGACTAGGCCCTACGAGCAGTACTTC. Residues: CASSLGRGVGTRPYEQYF.

This chain connects TRBV28 to TRBJ2-2, with TRBD1 matching over 11 bases. Germline-derived CDR1 and CDR2 are MDHEN and SYDVKM. The CDR3 runs 17 residues. The V and J ends lost 1 base and 7 bases, in that order; junction bases with no gene match: 8. The DNA of the CDR3 is TGTGCCAGCAGTTTATCATCCGGGACAGGGGGTTTCGGGGAGCTGTTTTTT. Translated, it gives CASSLSSGTGGFGELFF. The whole variable domain, remainder taken from reference TRBV28 and TRBJ2-2, is DVKVTQSSRYLVKRTGEKVFLECVQDMDHENMFWYRQDPGLGLRLIYFSYDVKMKEKGDIPEGYSVSREKKERFSLILESASTNQTSMYLCASSLSSGTGGFGELFFGEGSRLTVL.

V gene TRBV6-5 combines with J gene TRBJ2-1, with D possibly matching TRBD2 (5 bases). The V end was cut by 7 bases, the J end by 9 bases, with 19 bases between. Germline CDR1 and CDR2: MNHEY and SVGAGI. The CDR3 covers 14 residues. DNA of the CDR3: TGTGCCAGCACACCGGCAGGCCAACGGGGTGAGCAGTTCTTC. Protein product: CASTPAGQRGEQFF.

The rearrangement links TRBV9 to TRBJ2-7; 7 bases are shared with TRBD1. Germline V gives CDR1 SGDLS, CDR2 YYNGEE. The junction had 7 bases not matched to a gene; V was cut back by 4 bases and J by 6 bases. This CDR3 region has 13 residues. CDR3 amino acids: CASSTTGVGEQYF. Written as DNA, the CDR3 is TGTGCCAGCAGCACAACAGGGGTAGGCGAGCAGTACTTC.

V is TRBV7-5 and J is TRBJ2-5; the table's D call of TRBD2 was not tested on the DNA. TRBV7-5 is marked as a pseudogene. The CDR3 is 14 residues long. The CDR3 nucleotides read TGTGCCAGAAGCCAAGGCCGTCAGAGGGAGACCCAGTACTTC. Protein sequence: CARSQGRQRETQYF.

The chain couples TRBV5-1 to TRBJ2-2; unclear D gene. Trimming took off 0 bases at V and 6 bases at J, with 9 bases between the two ends. There are 14 residues in the CDR3. The germline gives CDR1 SGHRS, CDR2 YFSETQ. This chain's CDR3 is CASSLGMGAGELFF. The CDR3 region has the DNA TGCGCCAGCAGCTTGGGGATGGGCGCCGGGGAGCTGTTTTTT.

The CDR3 loop is CSVGGAGGYTQYF. CDR3 nucleotides: TGCAGCGTTGGGGGTGCAGGGGGATATACGCAGTATTTT. The rearrangement joins TRBV29-1 to TRBJ2-3; 7 nucleotides agree with TRBD1. V shed 4 bases and J 7 bases; nucleotides not matched to a gene: 8. Germline CDR1 is SQVTM and CDR2 is ANQGSEA. The CDR3 is made up of 13 amino acids.

The V gene is TRBV19, the J gene TRBJ2-7, with TRBD2 matching 9 bases. V was pared by 7 bases and J by 7 bases, with 14 bases of the junction left unmatched. Germline CDR1 reads LNHDA; CDR2 reads SQIVND (reference sequence). The CDR3 has 15 residues. CDR3 region: CASTSGSGSAWEQYF. Here the CDR3 DNA reads TGTGCCAGTACCTCGGGTAGCGGGAGTGCGTGGGAGCAGTACTTC.

The chain recombines TRBV4-3 with TRBJ2-1; D might be TRBD1 (5 bases). This CDR3 contains 17 residues. CDR1 is LGHNA, CDR2 YSLEER, per germline. Trimming left V 0 bases short and J 3 bases short, with 15 bases between. DNA for the CDR3: TGCGCCAGCAGCCAAGATCCCCCAGGGAACCTCTACAATGAGCAGTTCTTC. Encoded protein: CASSQDPPGNLYNEQFF.

The rearrangement uses TRBV29-1 and TRBJ2-7; D might be TRBD1 (6 bases). CDR1 SQVTM and CDR2 ANQGSEA come from the germline V gene. The CDR3 contains 13 residues. V was shortened by 8 bases and J by 0 bases, with 14 bases between the two germline ends. In nucleotides, the CDR3 is TGCAGCCGGTTGACAGGTAACTCCTACGAGCAGTACTTC. It codes for CSRLTGNSYEQYF.

Here the CDR3 DNA reads TGTGCCAGTAGTATAAGTCGGGGTACCTCCTACGAGCAGTACTTC. This sequence encodes CASSISRGTSYEQYF. This chain connects TRBV19 to TRBJ2-7; D possibly corresponds to TRBD2 (5 bases). V lost 2 bases, J lost 0 bases, and 11 bases lay in between. Germline values: CDR1 LNHDA, CDR2 SQIVND (reference sequence). The CDR3 length is 15 residues.

This chain connects TRBV21-1 to TRBJ2-4; the table's D call of TRBD2 was not tested on the DNA. TRBV21-1 is assigned pseudogene status. The CDR3 consists of 16 residues. CDR3 sequence reads: CASSKERRTVENIQYF. The CDR3 DNA reads TGTGCCAGCAGCAAAGAAAGAAGGACTGTGGAAAACATTCAGTACTTC.